The 15 T cell receptor beta chains presented below share a single source sample, sequenced in a study of B cell selection in AIRE deficiency. Sorted regulatory T cells were CD4-positive, CD25-high and CD127-low or negative. TCRdb's copy holds only in-frame clones and misses some; the assay was immunoSEQ multiplex PCR. The sample holds about 26,000 clones, approximately 92% seen once. The specimen was CD4+CD25+ Tregs sorted from PBMCs. The receptors derive from a human donor in good health.

The chain employs TRBV6-5 and TRBJ1-1; TRBD1 aligns across 7 bases. CDR1 is MNHEY, CDR2 SVGAGI, per germline. This CDR3 contains 14 residues. Losses at the gene ends were 5 bases for V and 4 bases for J; bases not matched to a gene: 7. The CDR3 region is CASSHRGGSTEAFF. The DNA for the CDR3 is TGTGCCAGCAGTCACAGGGGAGGGAGCACTGAAGCTTTCTTT.

The rearrangement links TRBV5-4 to TRBJ2-4; 10 bases agree with TRBD2. Losses at the gene ends were 2 bases for V and 1 base for J; bases not matched to a gene: 0. There are 15 residues in the CDR3. Per germline, CDR1 SGHNT and CDR2 YYREEE (reference sequence). CDR3 loop: CASSLAGGAKNIQYF. CDR3 nucleotides: TGTGCCAGCAGCTTAGCGGGGGGGGCCAAAAACATTCAGTACTTC.

The chain has TRBV7-9 and TRBJ1-3; no clear D gene. Germline V lookup: CDR1 SEHNR, CDR2 FQNEAQ (reference sequence). With 3 bases removed from V and 0 bases from J, the gap between germline ends came to 9 bases. The CDR3 runs 15 residues. The CDR3 loop is CASSFTQYSGNTIYF. CDR3 nucleotide sequence: TGTGCCAGCAGCTTTACTCAGTACTCTGGAAACACCATATATTTT.

In nucleotides, the CDR3 is TGCGCCAGCAGCCAAGATTCGTATCATCCCCTGAACTATGGCTACACCTTC. Residues: CASSQDSYHPLNYGYTF. The genes are TRBV4-3 and TRBJ1-2; D gene unclear. Germline CDR1 reads LGHNA; CDR2 reads YSLEER. The CDR3 spans 17 residues. Trimming removed 0 bases at V and 2 bases at J, with 16 bases between.

The chain is built from TRBV5-1 and TRBJ2-1; D not resolved. Trimming pared 1 base from V and 6 bases from J, leaving 11 bases between. CDR3 length: 14 residues. CDR1 SGHRS and CDR2 YFSETQ come from the germline V gene. The CDR3 loop reads CASSLPPSGNEQFF. The CDR3, as DNA: TGCGCCAGCAGCTTGCCCCCTTCGGGCAATGAGCAGTTCTTC.

This chain connects TRBV2 to TRBJ1-5, with D uncertain. There are 14 residues in the CDR3. V was trimmed by 3 bases and J by 10 bases, leaving 16 bases between them. Germline CDR1 SNHLY, CDR2 FYNNEI. This chain's CDR3 is CASSDLQRETPQHF. As DNA, the CDR3 is TGTGCCAGCAGTGACCTGCAGCGCGAGACTCCCCAGCATTTT.

The count of this clone is one. The chain combines TRBV28 with TRBJ1-1; 7 bases line up with TRBD1. The length of the CDR3 is 12 residues. CDR1 MDHEN and CDR2 SYDVKM come from the germline V gene. CDR3 nucleotide sequence: TGTGGAACCCAGGGGGTAAACACTGAAGCTTTCTTT. This gives the protein CGTQGVNTEAFF.

The chain uses TRBV6-5 and TRBJ2-3, with TRBD2 matching over 9 bases. V lost 0 bases and J lost 6; bases outside the gene matches: 4. Germline V CDR1 and CDR2: MNHEY, SVGAGI. The CDR3 has 15 amino acids. The CDR3, as DNA: TGTGCCAGCAGTTACTCCGGGACTAGCATGGATACGCAGTATTTT. It encodes CASSYSGTSMDTQYF.

This clone appeared a single time. The chain carries TRBV25-1 and TRBJ2-2; D unclear. This CDR3 has 16 residues. V dropped 4 bases and J dropped 4 bases, with 16 bases sitting between them. The germline CDR1 and CDR2 sequences are MGHDK and SYGVNS. In DNA form, the CDR3 reads TGTGCCAGCAGTGTAGAAGACCGGAGAGCCACCGGGGAGCTGTTTTTT. It translates to CASSVEDRRATGELFF.

The chain joins TRBV28 to TRBJ2-2, with D possibly being TRBD1 (6 bases). Trimming removed 5 bases at V and 3 bases at J, with 10 bases between. The CDR3 spans 14 residues. Germline loops: CDR1 MDHEN, CDR2 SYDVKM. CDR3 residues: CASSPSGDTGELFF. The CDR3 nucleotides read TGTGCCAGCAGTCCCTCAGGGGACACCGGGGAGCTGTTTTTT. Full variable domain (missing parts from reference TRBV28 and TRBJ2-2): DVKVTQSSRYLVKRTGEKVFLECVQDMDHENMFWYRQDPGLGLRLIYFSYDVKMKEKGDIPEGYSVSREKKERFSLILESASTNQTSMYLCASSPSGDTGELFFGEGSRLTVL.

Only one count was recorded for this clone. The chain recombines TRBV28 with TRBJ2-1; 7 positions agree with TRBD1. The V gene's germline CDR1 is MDHEN and CDR2 SYDVKM. There are 13 residues in the CDR3. With V trimmed by 5 bases and J by 13 bases, 11 bases remained unmatched. The CDR3 here is CASSTGTDRQQFF. CDR3 bases: TGTGCCAGCAGTACCGGGACAGACCGCCAACAGTTCTTC.

The J gene is TRBJ2-1, the V gene TRBV12-5; tentatively, D is TRBD1 (6 bases). The CDR3 totals 15 residues. V lost 2 bases and J lost 6, with 14 bases in between. Per the germline V gene, CDR1 is LGHNT and CDR2 is FRNRAP. Written as DNA, the CDR3 is TGTGCTAGTGGTTTGCCGAGGGGGAGTCGCAATGAGCAGTTCTTC. This gives the protein CASGLPRGSRNEQFF.

This clone was seen only once. The chain combines TRBV6-5 with TRBJ1-2; 7 positions agree with TRBD1. Looked up from germline, CDR1 is MNHEY and CDR2 is SVGAGI. The V gene end was trimmed by 5 bases and the J gene end by 5 bases; junction bases not matched to a gene: 5. The CDR3 is 13 amino acids. The CDR3 sequence: CASSTPGGYGYTF. In DNA form, the CDR3 reads TGTGCCAGCAGTACCCCAGGGGGGTATGGCTACACCTTC.

This sequence joins TRBV2 and TRBJ2-2; weak D call: TRBD2 (6 bases). Germline loops: CDR1 SNHLY, CDR2 FYNNEI. This CDR3 comprises 15 residues. V lost 4 bases and J 5 bases, leaving 14 bases between the germline ends. The CDR3 bases are TGTGCCAGCAGTGTAACATTTGGAGGGACCGGGGAGCTGTTTTTT. It is translated as CASSVTFGGTGELFF.

The chain joins TRBV11-2 to TRBJ2-5; perhaps TRBD2 as D (6 bases). With 1 base removed from V and 4 bases from J, the gap between germline ends came to 13 bases. CDR1 and CDR2 from the germline V gene are SGHAT and FQNNGV. The CDR3 consists of 15 residues. CDR3 amino acids: CASSLVFGGGETQYF. The CDR3 DNA is TGTGCCAGCAGCTTAGTGTTCGGGGGAGGAGAGACCCAGTACTTC. Supplemented by reference TRBV11-2 and TRBJ2-5, the full variable domain reads EAGVAQSPRYKIIEKRQSVAFWCNPISGHATLYWYQQILGQGPKLLIQFQNNGVVDDSQLPKDRFSAERLKGVDSTLKIQPAKLEDSAVYLCASSLVFGGGETQYFGPGTRLLVL.